This paragraph reports one TCR beta chain. What antigen it recognizes has not been identified. Base qualities were left out, and no much larger clone turns up one base away. Compared with germline, V lacks 4 bases and J lacks 8 bases; bases without a gene match: 7. CDR1 MNHEY and CDR2 SVGAGI were looked up in the germline V gene. There are 15 amino acids in the CDR3, from cysteine to phenylalanine inclusive. Just the 45-base CDR3 DNA is kept, in frame starting at base 1. Samples from volunteer blood donors who had recovered from COVID-19 were contributed by a second Seattle source. Collaborating institutions collected whole blood in K2EDTA tubes following their own protocols. Collaborator samples were shipped for TCRbeta analysis as frozen whole blood, isolated PBMCs, or DNA extracted from either sample type. The data derive from a study of blood T cell repertoires in COVID-19 (dated by TCRdb to the early 2020s). Some background on the complete study: Collaborator samples came from the United States, Italy and Spain and covered acute and convalescent phases of COVID-19. The prospective study material was composed of cDNA or gDNA derived from T cells, B-cell-depleted T cells, or PBMCs. The repertoires were released in a freely available public database meant as a resource for research on the immune response to SARS-CoV-2. Nearly every sample came with metadata listing a de-identified subject ID, COVID-19 status, age in years and sex. Samples came from the ongoing ImmuneRACE study (first 160 participants) plus 1,254 subjects from 6 global collaborators. HLA class I and class II types, where available, came from metadata supplied by the sample provider rather than from assay-based typing. Deeply sampled blood TCRbeta repertoires from subjects exposed to, actively infected with, or recovered from COVID-19 were included in the dataset. The full study reports these points: The quantity of clinical and demographic metadata differed by source and by participant and was supplied without curation.

The immunoSEQ Assay, a bias-controlled multiplex PCR, was used to amplify TCRbeta CDR3 regions from genomic DNA. Per the source publication's procedure: The number of nucleated cells in each sample was estimated by amplification of reference gene primers within the assay. To quantify the absolute abundance of each unique TCRbeta CDR3 rearrangement, sequence reads were collapsed and filtered. For each sample, productive Simpson clonality was calculated as the square root of Simpson's diversity index over productive rearrangements. TCRdb took over this immuneACCESS table, retaining in-frame rearrangements with V and J assigned. Such tables are incomplete; in checked studies, under half of the missing clones stem from an unresolved V gene, and the remainder is unexplained. The V and J calls and clone size come from that table; D and trimming were worked out from the DNA. This sample has 200,000 to 250,000 clones in its table, and more than 75% of those were observed once. Of the sample, around 3% falls within the top ten clones.

Specimen: peripheral blood. The sequence was obtained from a man aged 50-60 years who had recovered from COVID-19. The chain was built from TRBV6-5 and TRBJ1-6; a stretch of 8 junction bases matches TRBD1. The DNA sequence is given as TGTGCCAGCAGTTCGCCGGGACAGGCCTATTCACCCCTCCACTTT. Its translation reads: CASSSPGQAYSPLHF.